Sequencing of this T cell receptor beta chain was carried out in a study of early T cells in non-severe SARS-CoV-2 infection. Looking at the study overall: Sequencing of bulk RNA from unsorted whole blood was done, without chain pairing.

This clonotype was picked up many times. TCRdb analysed the 5' RACE reads with MiXCR anew, one entry per CDR3 protein. The data contain tens of thousands of distinct CDR3 sequences, around 5.8% of them singletons. CDR3 length: 17 residues. The genes are TRBV12-2 and TRBJ2-1; TRBD2 was called by the table and not checked on the DNA. TRBV12-2 is a pseudogene segment. Sequenced material: whole blood. This TCR came from an adult who was a healthcare worker with PCR-confirmed SARS-CoV-2 infection or an uninfected control (not recorded which). In DNA, the CDR3 is TGTGCAAGTCGCTCCCCCCTAGCGGGAGGGCCCGGGAATGAGCAGTTCTTC. Translating it yields CASRSPLAGGPGNEQFF.